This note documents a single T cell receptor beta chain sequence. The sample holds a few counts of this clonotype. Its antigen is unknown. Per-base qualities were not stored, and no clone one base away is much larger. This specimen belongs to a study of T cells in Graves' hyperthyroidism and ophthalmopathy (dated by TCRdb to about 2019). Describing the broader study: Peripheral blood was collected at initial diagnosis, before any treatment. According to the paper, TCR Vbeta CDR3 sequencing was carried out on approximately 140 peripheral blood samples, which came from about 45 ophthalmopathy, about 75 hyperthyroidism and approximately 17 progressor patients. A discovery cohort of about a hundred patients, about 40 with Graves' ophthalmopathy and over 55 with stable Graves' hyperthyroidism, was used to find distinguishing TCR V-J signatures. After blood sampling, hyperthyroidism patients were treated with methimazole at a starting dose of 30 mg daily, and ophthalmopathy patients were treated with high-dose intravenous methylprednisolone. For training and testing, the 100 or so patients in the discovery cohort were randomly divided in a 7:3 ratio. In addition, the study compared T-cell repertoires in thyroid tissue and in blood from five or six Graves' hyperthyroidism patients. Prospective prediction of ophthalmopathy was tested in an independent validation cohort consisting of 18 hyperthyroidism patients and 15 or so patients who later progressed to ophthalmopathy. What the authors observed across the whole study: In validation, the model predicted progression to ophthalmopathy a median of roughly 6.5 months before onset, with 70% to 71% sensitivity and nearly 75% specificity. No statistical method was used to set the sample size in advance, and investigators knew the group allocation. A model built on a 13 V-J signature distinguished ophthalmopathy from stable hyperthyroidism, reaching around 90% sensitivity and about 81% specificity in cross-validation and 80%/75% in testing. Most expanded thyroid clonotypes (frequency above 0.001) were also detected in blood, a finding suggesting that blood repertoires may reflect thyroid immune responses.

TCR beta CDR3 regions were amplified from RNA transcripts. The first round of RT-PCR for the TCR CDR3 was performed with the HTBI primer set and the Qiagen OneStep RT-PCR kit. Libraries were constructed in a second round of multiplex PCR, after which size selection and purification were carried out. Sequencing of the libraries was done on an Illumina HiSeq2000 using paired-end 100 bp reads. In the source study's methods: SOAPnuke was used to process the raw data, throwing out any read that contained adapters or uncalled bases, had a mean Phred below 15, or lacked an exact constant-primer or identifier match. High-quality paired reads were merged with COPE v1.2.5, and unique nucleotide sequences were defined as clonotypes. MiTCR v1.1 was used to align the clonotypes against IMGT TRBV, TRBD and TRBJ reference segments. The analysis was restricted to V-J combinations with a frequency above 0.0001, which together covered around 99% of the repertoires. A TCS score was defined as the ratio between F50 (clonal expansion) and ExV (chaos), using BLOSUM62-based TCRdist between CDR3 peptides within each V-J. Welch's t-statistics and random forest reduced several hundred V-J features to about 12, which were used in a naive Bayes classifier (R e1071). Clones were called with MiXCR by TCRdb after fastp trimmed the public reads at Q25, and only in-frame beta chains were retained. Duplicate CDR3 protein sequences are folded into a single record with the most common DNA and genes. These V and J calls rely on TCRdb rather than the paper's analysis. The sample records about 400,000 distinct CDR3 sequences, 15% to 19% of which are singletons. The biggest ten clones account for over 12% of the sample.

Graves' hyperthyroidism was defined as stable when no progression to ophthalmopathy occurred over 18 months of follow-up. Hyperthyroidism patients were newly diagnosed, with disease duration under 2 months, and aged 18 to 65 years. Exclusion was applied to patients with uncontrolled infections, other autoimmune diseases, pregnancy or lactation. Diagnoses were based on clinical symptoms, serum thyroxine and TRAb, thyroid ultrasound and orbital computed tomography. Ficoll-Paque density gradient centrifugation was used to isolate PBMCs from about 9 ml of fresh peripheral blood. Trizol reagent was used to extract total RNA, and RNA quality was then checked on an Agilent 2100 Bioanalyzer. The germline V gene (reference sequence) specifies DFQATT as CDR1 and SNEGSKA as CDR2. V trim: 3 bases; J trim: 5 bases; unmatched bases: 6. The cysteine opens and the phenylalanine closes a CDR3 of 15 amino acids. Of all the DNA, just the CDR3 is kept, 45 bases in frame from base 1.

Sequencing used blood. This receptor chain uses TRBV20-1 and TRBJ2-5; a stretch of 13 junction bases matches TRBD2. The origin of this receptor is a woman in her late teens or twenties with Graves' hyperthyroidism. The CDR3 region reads CSASGGLAGRETQYF. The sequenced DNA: TGCAGTGCTAGTGGGGGACTAGCGGGGAGGGAGACCCAGTACTTC.